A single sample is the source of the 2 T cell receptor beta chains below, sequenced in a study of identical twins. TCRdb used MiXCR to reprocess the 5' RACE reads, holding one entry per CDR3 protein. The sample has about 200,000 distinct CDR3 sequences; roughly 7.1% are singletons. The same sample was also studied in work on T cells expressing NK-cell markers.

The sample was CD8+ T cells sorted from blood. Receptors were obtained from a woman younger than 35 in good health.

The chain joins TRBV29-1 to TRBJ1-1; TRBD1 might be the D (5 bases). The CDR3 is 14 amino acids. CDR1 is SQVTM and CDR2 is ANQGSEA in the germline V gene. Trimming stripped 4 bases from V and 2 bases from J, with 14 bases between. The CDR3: CSVGWGRINTEAFF. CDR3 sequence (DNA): TGCAGCGTTGGGTGGGGCAGGATCAACACTGAAGCTTTCTTT. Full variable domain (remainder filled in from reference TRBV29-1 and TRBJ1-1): SAVISQKPSRDICQRGTSLTIQCQVDSQVTMMFWYRQQPGQSLTLIATANQGSEATYESGFVIDKFPISRPNLTFSTLTVSNMSPEDSSIYLCSVGWGRINTEAFFGQGTRLTVV.

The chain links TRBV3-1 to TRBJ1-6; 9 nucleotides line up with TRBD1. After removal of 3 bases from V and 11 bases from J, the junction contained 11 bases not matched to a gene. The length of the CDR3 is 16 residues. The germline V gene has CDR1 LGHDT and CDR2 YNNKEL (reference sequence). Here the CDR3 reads CASSHTGTGRYPPLHF. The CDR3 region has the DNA TGTGCCAGCAGCCATACCGGGACAGGGAGATACCCACCCCTCCACTTT. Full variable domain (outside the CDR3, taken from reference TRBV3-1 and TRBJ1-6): DTAVSQTPKYLVTQMGNDKSIKCEQNLGHDTMYWYKQDSKKFLKIMFSYNNKELIINETVPNRFSPKSPDKAHLNLHINSLELGDSAVYFCASSHTGTGRYPPLHFGNGTRLTVT.